Shown below are 17 T cell receptor beta chains from a single sample sequenced in a study of blood T cell repertoires in COVID-19. The data were produced by immunoSEQ multiplex PCR, yet TCRdb's version contains in-frame clones alone and is incomplete. Of more than 75,000 clones in the sample, 88% are singletons; the top ten hold 7.5% to 10%. The sequencing input was peripheral blood. Receptor source: a woman between 65 and 79 years old with acute or convalescent COVID-19.

The J gene is TRBJ1-2, the V gene TRBV12-3 or TRBV12-4; D is unresolved. This CDR3 region has 12 residues. Trimming took off 6 bases at V and 5 bases at J, with 10 bases between the two ends. CDR3 amino acids: CASRGSGYGYTF. The CDR3 region has the DNA TGTGCCAGCAGGGGCTCGGGGTATGGCTACACCTTC.

V is TRBV3-1 (or the pseudogene TRBV3-2) and J is TRBJ1-5; the D gene is possibly TRBD1 (6 bases). Germline V gene data show CDR1 as LGHDT and CDR2 as YNNKEL (reference sequence). Trimming left V 3 bases short and J 1 base short, with 7 bases between. This CDR3 comprises 14 residues. The CDR3 protein is CASSHRGSNQPQHF. The CDR3 nucleotides are TGTGCCAGCAGCCACAGGGGCAGCAATCAGCCCCAGCATTTT.

This chain connects TRBV11-2 to TRBJ2-3; no firm D call. V lost 7 bases to trimming and J lost 2 bases, with 16 bases between them. CDR1 is SGHAT, CDR2 FQNNGV, per germline. There are 15 residues in the CDR3. The CDR3 loop reads CASNPLHAVTDTQYF. DNA for the CDR3: TGTGCCAGCAATCCTTTACACGCAGTCACAGATACGCAGTATTTT.

This chain uses TRBV3-1 (or the pseudogene TRBV3-2) with TRBJ1-6; 8 bases fit TRBD1. This CDR3 has 14 residues. J lost 6 bases, V lost 4 bases, and 2 bases had no gene match. CDR1 is LGHDT, CDR2 YNNKEL, per germline (reference sequence). CDR3 nucleotides: TGTGCCAGCAGCCCCGGACAGGGTAATTCACCCCTCCACTTT. Its protein is CASSPGQGNSPLHF.

The chain recombines TRBV5-1 with TRBJ2-3; 12 positions match TRBD2. Germline CDR1 SGHRS, CDR2 YFSETQ. Unmatched junction bases numbered 9, after V lost 0 bases and J lost 4 bases. CDR3 length equals 18 residues. The DNA for the CDR3 is TGCGCCAGCAGCTTGGTGGAGGCTAGCGGGGGGGCGTCAGATACGCAGTATTTT. This sequence encodes CASSLVEASGGASDTQYF. Full variable domain (remainder filled in from reference TRBV5-1 and TRBJ2-3): KAGVTQTPRYLIKTRGQQVTLSCSPISGHRSVSWYQQTPGQGLQFLFEYFSETQRNKGNFPGRFSGRQFSNSRSEMNVSTLELGDSALYLCASSLVEASGGASDTQYFGPGTRLTVL.

V gene TRBV9 combines with J gene TRBJ1-4, with TRBD1 matching 7 bases. The J segment lost 3 bases and the V segment lost 4 bases, leaving 15 bases of the junction unmatched. This CDR3 region has 18 residues. Germline assignment: CDR1 SGDLS and CDR2 YYNGEE. For the CDR3, the DNA is TGTGCCAGCAGCCCATGGGGGACAGTGAGGGACCCTAATGAAAAACTGTTTTTT. Its protein is CASSPWGTVRDPNEKLFF.

J is TRBJ1-3 and V is TRBV3-1 (or the pseudogene TRBV3-2); possible D gene TRBD1, 5 bases. CDR3 length: 15 amino acids. V shed 0 bases and J shed 8 bases, with 14 bases lying between them. CDR1 is LGHDT, CDR2 YNNKEL, per germline (reference sequence). CDR3 DNA: TGTGCCAGCAGCCAAGATCAGGGAGGGTTTGACACCATATATTTT. Translating gives CASSQDQGGFDTIYF.

This chain joins TRBV6-5 and TRBJ2-7; a possible D gene is TRBD1 (7 bases). Germline CDR1 MNHEY, CDR2 SVGAGI. Trimming stripped 6 bases from V and 3 bases from J, with 15 bases between. The CDR3 length is 14 residues. CDR3 nucleotide sequence: TGTGCCAGCAGGACAAGACAGGGAGGCTACGAGCAGTACTTC. This sequence encodes CASRTRQGGYEQYF.

The chain recombines TRBV9 with TRBJ1-6; 9 nucleotides agree with TRBD1. The germline gives CDR1 SGDLS, CDR2 YYNGEE. After removal of 0 bases from V and 9 bases from J, the junction contained 7 bases not matched to a gene. The CDR3 runs to 16 residues. The CDR3 nucleotides read TGTGCCAGCAGCGTAGATGGGGGACAGGGTGCTTCACCCCTCCACTTT. Protein: CASSVDGGQGASPLHF.

The chain employs TRBV2 and TRBJ2-7; 12 nucleotides line up with TRBD2. Germline V CDR1 and CDR2: SNHLY, FYNNEI. The CDR3 runs 13 residues. The J segment lost 5 bases and the V segment lost 8 bases, leaving 4 bases of the junction unmatched. The CDR3 here is CASGRTSGNEQYF. CDR3 DNA sequence: TGTGCCAGCGGAAGGACTAGCGGGAACGAGCAGTACTTC.

V and J are TRBV30 and TRBJ2-2; 7 bases align to TRBD1. Looked up from germline, CDR1 is GTSNPN and CDR2 is SVGIG (reference sequence). The CDR3 consists of 17 residues. With V trimmed by 2 bases and J by 0 bases, 9 bases remained unmatched. The DNA for the CDR3 is TGTGCCTGGAGTTATTACAGGGGTTCCGCGAACACCGGGGAGCTGTTTTTT. Protein sequence: CAWSYYRGSANTGELFF.

The chain links TRBV4-2 to TRBJ2-7; 11 bases fit TRBD2. CDR3 length: 17 amino acids. Germline lookup yields CDR1 LGHNA and CDR2 YNFKEQ. The V gene end was trimmed by 0 bases and the J gene end by 3 bases; junction bases not matched to a gene: 7. The CDR3 loop is CASSQEPSGGPVYEQYF. CDR3 nucleotide sequence: TGTGCCAGCAGCCAAGAGCCTAGCGGGGGGCCTGTCTACGAGCAGTACTTC.

The chain carries TRBV12-3 or TRBV12-4 and TRBJ2-5; D may be TRBD2 (6 bases). CDR3 length: 13 residues. V was pared by 5 bases and J by 1 base, with 8 bases between. In nucleotides, the CDR3 is TGTGCCAGCAGTCGGGACTTCCAAGAGACCCAGTACTTC. Its protein is CASSRDFQETQYF.

The J gene is TRBJ2-6, the V gene TRBV14; D unresolved. Trimming took off 0 bases at V and 2 bases at J, with 11 bases between the two ends. The V gene's germline CDR1 is SGHDN and CDR2 FVKESK. This CDR3 contains 17 residues. CDR3 amino acids: CASSQDPRVTGANVLTF. Written as DNA, the CDR3 is TGTGCCAGCAGCCAAGATCCACGGGTCACTGGGGCCAACGTCCTGACTTTC.

The chain couples TRBV14 to TRBJ1-3, with 11 bases that match TRBD1. This CDR3 contains 15 residues. Germline V lookup: CDR1 SGHDN, CDR2 FVKESK. The V segment lost 4 bases and the J segment 2 bases; nucleotides outside the gene matches: 1. Here the CDR3 reads CASSLGQGAGNTIYF. CDR3 nucleotide sequence: TGTGCCAGCAGCCTGGGACAGGGGGCTGGAAACACCATATATTTT.

This chain links TRBV7-9 with TRBJ2-3; 12 bases are shared with TRBD2. CDR1 and CDR2 from the germline V gene are SEHNR and FQNEAQ (reference sequence). The ends lost 5 bases at V and 2 bases at J; junction bases unmatched: 14. The CDR3 is made up of 19 amino acids. CDR3 amino acids: CASSPSRLAGAGATDTQYF. CDR3 bases: TGTGCCAGCAGCCCATCCAGACTAGCGGGAGCGGGGGCCACAGATACGCAGTATTTT.

V usage is TRBV11-3 and J usage is TRBJ2-7; 7 bases fit TRBD1. The junction had 4 bases not matched to a gene; V was cut back by 5 bases and J by 0 bases. This CDR3 spans 14 amino acids. Germline lookup yields CDR1 SGHNT and CDR2 YENEEA. The CDR3 spells CASSPSGGSYEQYF. Written as DNA, the CDR3 is TGTGCCAGCAGCCCCTCAGGGGGCTCCTACGAGCAGTACTTC.